These 27 T cell receptor beta chains share one sample of origin, sequenced in a study of T cell repertoires in cytomegalovirus infection. MiXCR was run by TCRdb on the reads, yielding one entry per CDR3 protein. Of 400,000 or so distinct CDR3 sequences in the sample, under 40% were seen once. The material sequenced was PBMCs. All receptors derive from a human donor in good health (CMV status not recorded). Some clones in this sample may be carry-over from other donors' samples.

The gene calls are TRBV19 and TRBJ2-7; the match to TRBD1 covers 8 bases. The CDR3 has 15 amino acids. Germline CDR1 LNHDA, CDR2 SQIVND (reference sequence). Trimming cost V 8 bases and J 4 bases; bases outside gene matches: 13. The CDR3 is CASQAQGAPGYEQYF. The CDR3 DNA reads as TGTGCCAGTCAAGCCCAGGGGGCTCCTGGGTACGAGCAGTACTTC.

This rearrangement joins TRBV29-1 to TRBJ2-7, with D possibly being TRBD2 (6 bases). CDR3 length equals 12 residues. The germline V gene has CDR1 SQVTM and CDR2 ANQGSEA. The V end was cut by 7 bases, the J end by 9 bases, with 19 bases between. The CDR3, as DNA: TGCAGCGGCGGGGACCCGAGGGCACCGCAGTACTTC. Its protein product is CSGGDPRAPQYF.

Regarding this clonotype: A read error may be the cause here, since a much bigger clone is one base away. The chain combines TRBV7-2 with TRBJ2-7; 7 bases align to TRBD2. The J call may be faulty, since TRBJ2-1 better matches the DNA end. CDR1 is SGHTA, CDR2 FQGNSA, per germline. The CDR3 has 14 residues. CDR3 amino acids: CASSLTSVSYEQFF. The CDR3 DNA follows: TGTGCCAGCAGCCTAACTAGCGTCTCCTACGAGCAGTTCTTC.

This clonotype was seen a handful of times. V is TRBV6-2 or TRBV6-3 and J is TRBJ2-7, with 7 bases identical to TRBD2. The CDR3 length is 15 residues. After removal of 5 bases from V and 2 bases from J, the junction contained 9 bases not matched to a gene. Germline V lookup: CDR1 MNHEY, CDR2 SVGEGT. CDR3 residues: CASSPRAGRAYEQYF. CDR3 coding DNA: TGTGCCAGCAGTCCACGAGCGGGGAGAGCCTACGAGCAGTACTTC.

This CDR3 is CSATPWTGPKGYTF. In DNA form, the CDR3 reads TGCAGTGCCACCCCGTGGACGGGACCCAAAGGCTACACCTTC. V gene TRBV20-1 combines with J gene TRBJ1-2; possible D gene TRBD1, 5 bases. CDR3 size: 14 residues. V was trimmed by 6 bases and J by 8 bases, leaving 22 bases between them. Germline V gives CDR1 DFQATT, CDR2 SNEGSKA (reference sequence).

This clonotype was counted a single time. A much larger clone lies one base from this, so it may be a read error. The chain has TRBV7-2 and TRBJ2-7, with 7 bases matching TRBD1. Germline-derived CDR1 and CDR2 are SGHTA and FQGNSA. The CDR3 totals 15 residues. The CDR3 sequence is CASSLGRTGTYEQSF. CDR3 bases: TGTGCCAGCAGCTTAGGACGGACAGGAACCTACGAGCAGTCCTTC.

This clonotype was picked up a small number of times. The chain combines TRBV7-6 with TRBJ2-5; 11 positions match TRBD1. There are 15 residues in the CDR3. V lost 8 bases, J lost 4 bases, and 9 bases stayed unmatched. Germline CDR1 SGHVS, CDR2 FNYEAQ. The CDR3 sequence is CASGPGTGGRETQYF. The DNA for the CDR3 is TGTGCCAGCGGTCCCGGGACAGGGGGAAGAGAGACCCAGTACTTC. Full variable domain (outside the CDR3, taken from reference TRBV7-6 and TRBJ2-5): GAGVSQSPRYKVTKRGQDVALRCDPISGHVSLYWYRQALGQGPEFLTYFNYEAQQDKSGLPNDRFSAERPEGSISTLTIQRTEQRDSAMYRCASGPGTGGRETQYFGPGTRLLVL.

This sequence joins TRBV12-3 or TRBV12-4 and TRBJ1-5; D call uncertain. The CDR3 totals 15 residues. With 5 bases removed from V and 0 bases from J, the gap between germline ends came to 11 bases. The DNA of the CDR3 is TGTGCCAGCAGTCTCTCGGGGAATAGCAATCAGCCCCAGCATTTT. This encodes CASSLSGNSNQPQHF.

This CDR3 is CASSYGTGGWDEQFF. CDR3 bases: TGTGCCAGCAGTTACGGGACAGGGGGCTGGGATGAGCAGTTCTTC. V and J are TRBV6-5 and TRBJ2-1; TRBD1 aligns across 12 bases. V lost 2 bases, J lost 8 bases, and 4 bases stayed unmatched. The CDR3 totals 15 residues. Germline CDR1 is MNHEY and CDR2 is SVGAGI.

This clonotype was observed many times. The chain uses TRBV28 and TRBJ1-3, with a possible D match to TRBD1 (6 bases). The germline V gene encodes CDR1 MDHEN and CDR2 SYDVKM. The CDR3 is 15 amino acids. V dropped 6 bases and J dropped 2 bases, with 14 bases sitting between them. CDR3 amino acids: CASRTKGGPGNTIYF. DNA of the CDR3: TGTGCCAGCAGAACAAAAGGGGGGCCTGGAAACACCATATATTTT.

The chain joins TRBV5-3 to TRBJ1-2; D remains ambiguous. TRBV5-3 counts as an open reading frame of uncertain function. The CDR3 extends over 14 amino acids. V dropped 8 bases and J dropped 2 bases, with 16 bases sitting between them. As DNA, the CDR3 is TGTGCCAGCAGCATCCCACAGTTGAACTATGGCTACACCTTC. Its translation: CASSIPQLNYGYTF.

The CDR3 DNA reads TGCGCCAGCAGCCAACGGACAGGTACCTACGAGCAGTACTTC. It yields the protein CASSQRTGTYEQYF. This chain uses TRBV4-1 with TRBJ2-7, with TRBD1 matching over 7 bases. This CDR3 has 14 amino acids. V was pared by 2 bases and J by 2 bases, with 3 bases of the junction left unmatched. CDR1 and CDR2 from the germline V gene are MGHRA and YSYEKL.

This clonotype was counted between two and nine times. The rearrangement links TRBV11-2 to TRBJ2-1; D could derive from TRBD1 or TRBD2 (5 bases each). Between the trimmed V and J ends, which lost 3 bases and 6 bases, there was a span of 12 bases. CDR3 size: 14 residues. Germline-derived CDR1 and CDR2 are SGHAT and FQNNGV. The CDR3 nucleotides are TGTGCCAGCAGCTTGGGGGTGCCGTCCAATGAGCAGTTCTTC. It specifies CASSLGVPSNEQFF. Complete variable domain (other parts from reference TRBV11-2 and TRBJ2-1): EAGVAQSPRYKIIEKRQSVAFWCNPISGHATLYWYQQILGQGPKLLIQFQNNGVVDDSQLPKDRFSAERLKGVDSTLKIQPAKLEDSAVYLCASSLGVPSNEQFFGPGTRLTVL.

This clonotype was picked up many times. The chain employs TRBV7-2 and TRBJ2-7; 7 nucleotides match TRBD1. Trimming removed 1 base from V and 3 bases from J; junction bases left unmatched: 6. The V gene's germline CDR1 is SGHTA and CDR2 FQGNSA. There are 15 residues in the CDR3. DNA of the CDR3: TGTGCCAGCAGCTTAGGCCCTTCAGGGGGCTACGAGCAGTACTTC. It specifies CASSLGPSGGYEQYF.

The V gene is TRBV20-1, the J gene TRBJ2-7, with D possibly being TRBD2 (5 bases). With 5 bases removed from V and 0 bases from J, the gap between germline ends came to 14 bases. Germline assignment: CDR1 DFQATT and CDR2 SNEGSKA (reference sequence). The CDR3 loop spans 14 amino acids. As DNA, the CDR3 is TGCAGTGCTCCTACAAGGAGGAGCTCCTACGAGCAGTACTTC. Translation: CSAPTRRSSYEQYF.

This clonotype was picked up one time. Since no conserved phenylalanine or tryptophan closes the CDR3, a read error is the likely cause. The CDR3 reads CATSRDRGSYGYTL. The CDR3 DNA is TGTGCCACCAGCAGAGATCGCGGGAGCTATGGCTACACCTTA. The chain combines TRBV15 with TRBJ1-2; D is undetermined. The CDR3 sequence is 14 residues long. The V and J ends lost 0 bases and 4 bases respectively, with 9 bases between them. The V gene's germline CDR1 is LNHNV and CDR2 YYDKDF (reference sequence).

This clonotype was seen more than once but under ten times. The chain joins TRBV2 to TRBJ1-1, with a possible D match to TRBD1 (6 bases). V gave up 7 bases and J gave up 7 bases, with 19 bases separating them. The CDR3 runs to 14 residues. Germline V gene sequence: CDR1 SNHLY, CDR2 FYNNEI. The CDR3 region has the DNA TGTGCCAGCACAGAACAGGGCGCTTACGATGAAGCTTTCTTT. Protein: CASTEQGAYDEAFF.

V gene TRBV7-3 combines with J gene TRBJ1-6, with 8 bases fitting TRBD1. Trimming cost V 5 bases and J 7 bases; bases outside gene matches: 7. Germline CDR1 reads SGHTA; CDR2 reads FQGTGA. The CDR3 length is 15 residues. CDR3 nucleotide sequence: TGTGCCAGCAGCCTATCCGGGACAGGCAATTCACCCCTCCACTTT. Encoded protein: CASSLSGTGNSPLHF.

This clonotype came up once. The gene calls are TRBV7-2 and TRBJ2-7, with a possible D match to TRBD1 (5 bases). Looked up from germline, CDR1 is SGHTA and CDR2 is FQGNSA. CDR3 length: 13 amino acids. The V gene lost 8 bases and the J gene lost 1 base, with 12 bases spanning the gap. The CDR3 DNA reads as TGTGCCAGCGGCCCTGACAGTTCCTACGAGCAGTACTTC. Translated, it gives CASGPDSSYEQYF.

The chain carries TRBV10-2 and TRBJ2-7; a weak D match, TRBD1 (5 bases). Deletions cut 1 base from V and 6 bases from J, with 7 bases between. This CDR3 comprises 12 residues. Germline-derived CDR1 and CDR2 are WSHSY and SAAADI. This CDR3 is CASSEYRTEQYF. CDR3 DNA: TGCGCCAGCAGTGAGTACAGGACCGAGCAGTACTTC.

The chain joins TRBV6-2 or TRBV6-3 to TRBJ2-1; 7 nucleotides agree with TRBD1. Trimming cost V 6 bases and J 6 bases; bases outside gene matches: 11. The CDR3 extends over 15 amino acids. Per the germline V gene, CDR1 is MNHEY and CDR2 is SVGEGT. CDR3 coding DNA: TGTGCCAGCAGCCGAGCCGGGACAGATCCCAATGAGCAGTTCTTC. Translation: CASSRAGTDPNEQFF.

The genes are TRBV5-6 and TRBJ2-5, with a tentative D call TRBD1 (6 bases). V dropped 4 bases and J dropped 3 bases, with 31 bases sitting between them. CDR1 is SGHDT, CDR2 YYEEEE, per germline. This CDR3 is built from 20 residues. This CDR3 reads CASSENPPGTQNRIEETQYF. The CDR3, as DNA: TGTGCCAGCAGCGAAAATCCTCCCGGGACACAAAATCGTATCGAAGAGACCCAGTACTTC.

In its sample, this clonotype was seen a few times. J is TRBJ2-5 and V is TRBV28, with a weak D call TRBD1 (6 bases). The CDR3 consists of 15 residues. Germline V gene sequence: CDR1 MDHEN, CDR2 SYDVKM. Deletions cut 3 bases from V and 4 bases from J, with 15 bases between. DNA for the CDR3: TGTGCCAGCAGTTTTTTCAGGGGTGTAGGAGAGACCCAGTACTTC. Its protein is CASSFFRGVGETQYF.

This clonotype was recorded a few times. This sequence joins TRBV6-2 or TRBV6-3 and TRBJ2-2, with 7 bases matching TRBD1. J lost 6 bases, V lost 6 bases, and 13 bases had no gene match. The CDR3 length is 16 residues. The germline V gene has CDR1 MNHEY and CDR2 SVGEGT. CDR3 nucleotides: TGTGCCAGCAGCCGACAGGGATCGGGTGTAGCCGGGGAGCTGTTTTTT. Translation gives CASSRQGSGVAGELFF.

This clonotype appeared once. The genes are TRBV5-1 and TRBJ2-1; 10 nucleotides align to TRBD1. This CDR3 is built from 17 residues. The germline V gene has CDR1 SGHRS and CDR2 YFSETQ. After removal of 7 bases from V and 3 bases from J, the junction contained 13 bases not matched to a gene. The CDR3 sequence: CASLGGDRGQLYNEQFF. The CDR3 DNA reads as TGCGCCAGCTTAGGCGGGGACAGGGGTCAACTCTACAATGAGCAGTTCTTC.

This clonotype was seen only a few times. The chain is built from TRBV5-6 and TRBJ2-7; TRBD1 aligns across 8 bases. Germline assignment: CDR1 SGHDT and CDR2 YYEEEE. The CDR3 has 15 amino acids. V lost 4 bases, J lost 4 bases, and 10 bases stayed unmatched. The CDR3 DNA follows: TGTGCCAGCAGCCAATCAGGGGGCGCCAAGTACGAGCAGTACTTC. Its protein product is CASSQSGGAKYEQYF.

This clonotype was recorded a few times. The chain joins TRBV20-1 to TRBJ2-5; either TRBD1 or TRBD2 may supply D (5 bases each). The germline V gene has CDR1 DFQATT and CDR2 SNEGSKA (reference sequence). This CDR3 has 15 amino acids. The ends were cut back, 3 bases at V and 1 base at J, with 15 bases in the middle. The DNA for the CDR3 is TGCAGTGCTAGGTCGGTTGGGGGTCTCCAAGAGACCCAGTACTTC. Translated: CSARSVGGLQETQYF.